The TCR beta chain described here comes from a study of CD8+CD57+ T cells in acquired aplastic anemia. Genomic DNA acted as the template from which TCR beta VDJ combination and CDR3 sequence profiling were carried out. TCRdb reanalysed the reads using MiXCR and keeps one entry per CDR3 protein. Found here are about 400,000 distinct CDR3 sequences, about two thirds of them singletons; the top ten hold approximately 3.9%. J gave up 8 bases and V 5 bases, and 15 bases lay outside the gene matches. CDR1 is SNHLY and CDR2 is FYNNEI in the germline V gene. This CDR3 contains 16 residues. The clonotype originates from a human donor in good health, serving as a control. Sequencing used sorted CD4+, CD8+, or CD8+CD57+ T cells (not recorded which) from PBMCs. J is TRBJ2-3 and V is TRBV2; 8 positions match TRBD2. The CDR3 loop is CASSRTSGGSRATQYF. The CDR3 coding sequence is TGTGCCAGCAGTCGTACAAGCGGGGGTAGCAGAGCTACGCAGTATTTT.